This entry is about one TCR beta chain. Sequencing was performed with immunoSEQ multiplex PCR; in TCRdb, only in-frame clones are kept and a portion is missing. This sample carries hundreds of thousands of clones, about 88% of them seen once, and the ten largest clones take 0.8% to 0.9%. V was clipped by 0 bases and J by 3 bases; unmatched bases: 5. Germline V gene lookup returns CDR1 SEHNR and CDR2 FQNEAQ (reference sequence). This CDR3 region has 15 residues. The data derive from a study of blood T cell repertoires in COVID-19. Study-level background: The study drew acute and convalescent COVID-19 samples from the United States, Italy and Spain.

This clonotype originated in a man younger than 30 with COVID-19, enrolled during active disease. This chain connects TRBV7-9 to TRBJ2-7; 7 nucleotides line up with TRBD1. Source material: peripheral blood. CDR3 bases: TGTGCCAGCAGCTTAGCCTTGGGACAGATCTACGAGCAGTACTTC. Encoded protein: CASSLALGQIYEQYF.